This T cell receptor beta chain comes out of a study of T cells in tuberculosis. Study summary: A South African cohort included IGRA-negative adolescents, latently infected IGRA-positive adolescents and adults with active tuberculosis.

Here immunoSEQ multiplex PCR was the method, and the copy in TCRdb shows in-frame clones only, minus some. The table has about 33,000 clones, about 90% seen once. Time point reported: new active TB diagnosis, blood taken before or within 7 days of starting treatment. Germline loops: CDR1 SQVTM, CDR2 ANQGSEA. The CDR3 has 12 amino acids. Trimming took off 6 bases at V and 2 bases at J, with 11 bases between the two ends. This sequence was found in an adult with tuberculosis. Some clones in this sample may be carry-over from other donors' samples. This specimen consisted of PBMCs, obtained at tuberculosis diagnosis. The chain is built from TRBV29-1 and TRBJ2-7; D perhaps matches TRBD2 (6 bases). This chain's CDR3 is CSVRTGAYEQYF. CDR3 bases: TGCAGCGTCCGGACGGGGGCCTACGAGCAGTACTTC.